The T cell receptor (beta chain) under discussion was sequenced for a study of blood T cells in healthy people across ages. The use of a sample-barcoded 5' primer and a J-beta primer mix characterized a second PCR of about 7 to 12 cycles. Researchers report that a template-switch adaptor with 12 random nucleotides tagged each cDNA molecule. TCRdb called the 5' RACE reads again in MiXCR, with one record for every CDR3 protein. This repertoire shows approximately 800,000 distinct CDR3 sequences, roughly 35% found once; its top ten account for approximately 13%. The CDR3 runs 15 residues. Germline lookup yields CDR1 LGHNT and CDR2 FRNRAP. V shed 6 bases, J shed 3 bases, and the junction held 7 bases outside the gene matches.

The specimen sequenced was blood. The gene calls are TRBV12-5 and TRBJ2-3; TRBD1 matches 9 bases. This receptor was taken from a man younger than 35 in good health. DNA of the CDR3: TGTGCTAGTGGCCCCACAGGGGGCGCGACAGATACGCAGTATTTT. Encoded protein: CASGPTGGATDTQYF.